This paragraph reports one T cell receptor (beta chain). The antigen is not known. The CDR3 sequence is 14 residues long. V shed 4 bases, J shed 5 bases, and the junction held 2 bases outside the gene matches. Germline loops: CDR1 SGHRS, CDR2 YFSETQ. These data come from a study of metastatic and nonmetastatic thyroid tumors. Study summary: Across peripheral blood and tumor or nodule tissue samples taken from malignant and benign thyroid patients, the repertoires were compared with one another. Whole-study findings and limits: Reportedly, malignant thyroid tumors had significantly higher TCR beta diversity than benign nodules, in blood and tumor.

Original processing methods: The authors used CDR3 differences across clinicopathological groups to build a distant-metastasis classifier for papillary thyroid cancer. TCRdb re-processed the PCR reads through MiXCR. For this entry, the V and J calls and clone size follow TCRdb and not the study's own pipeline. The sample lists over 70,000 clones, more than 15% occurring once. Nobody among the patients had been given any treatment before thyroid surgery. The source of this sequence is a female donor with papillary thyroid cancer or a benign thyroid nodule (not recorded which). Some clones in this sample may be carry-over from other donors' samples. Specimen: blood. The chain employs TRBV5-1 and TRBJ2-1, with TRBD2 matching over 11 bases. CDR3 sequence: CASSGGLADNEQFF. Written as DNA, the CDR3 is TGCGCCAGCAGCGGGGGACTAGCGGACAATGAGCAGTTCTTC.